Sequencing of this T cell receptor beta chain was carried out in a study of cytomegalovirus exposure and HLA in healthy donors. In the case of this clone: What it binds is unknown. The junction departs from the called germline gene at one end, perhaps through a read error.

Study outcomes and limitations: Follow-up analysis later connected one missense variant in DCLRE1C with trimming of TCR beta V- and J-genes.

Germline V gene data show CDR1 as SGHDN and CDR2 as FVKESK. This CDR3 contains 17 residues. The PCR had 60 Vbeta and 13 Jbeta primers. Assay: immunoSEQ multiplex PCR; the TCRdb copy retains only in-frame clones and omits some. Of 80,000 to 95,000 clones listed, over 75% were seen once; the top ten hold around 6%. Material: PBMCs. The TCR was taken from a female donor in good health and CMV-seronegative. The chain recombines TRBV14 with TRBJ1-1; 7 nucleotides align to TRBD1. The CDR3 here is CVSSQGVGDSPNTEAFF. The CDR3 nucleotides read TGTGTCAGCAGCCAAGGAGTTGGGGACAGTCCGAACACTGAAGCTTTCTTT.